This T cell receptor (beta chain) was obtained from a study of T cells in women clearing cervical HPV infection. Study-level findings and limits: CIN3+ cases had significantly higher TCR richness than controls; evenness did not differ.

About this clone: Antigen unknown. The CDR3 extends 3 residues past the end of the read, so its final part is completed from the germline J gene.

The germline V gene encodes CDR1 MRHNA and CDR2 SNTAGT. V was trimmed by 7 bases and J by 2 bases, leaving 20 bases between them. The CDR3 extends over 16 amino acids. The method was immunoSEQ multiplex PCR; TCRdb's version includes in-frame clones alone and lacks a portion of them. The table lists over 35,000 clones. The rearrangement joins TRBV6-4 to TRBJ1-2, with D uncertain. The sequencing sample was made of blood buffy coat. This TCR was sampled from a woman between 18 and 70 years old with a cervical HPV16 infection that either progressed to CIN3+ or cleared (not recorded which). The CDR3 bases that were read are TGTGCCAGCACCCCCCCCACAGAAACTCAAAACTATGGC. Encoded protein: CASTPPTETQNYG. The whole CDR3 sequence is CASTPPTETQNYGYTF.